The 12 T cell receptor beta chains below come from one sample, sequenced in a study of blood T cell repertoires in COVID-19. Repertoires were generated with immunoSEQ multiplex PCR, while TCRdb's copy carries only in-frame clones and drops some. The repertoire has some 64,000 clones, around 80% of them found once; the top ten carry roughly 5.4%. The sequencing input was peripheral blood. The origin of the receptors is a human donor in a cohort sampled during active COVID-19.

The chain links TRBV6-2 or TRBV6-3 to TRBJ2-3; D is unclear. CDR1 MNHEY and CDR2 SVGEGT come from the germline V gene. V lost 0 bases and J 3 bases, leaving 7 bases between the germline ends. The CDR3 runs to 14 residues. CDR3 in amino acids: CASSYSLRTDTQYF. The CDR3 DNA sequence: TGTGCCAGCAGTTACTCACTGAGGACAGATACGCAGTATTTT.

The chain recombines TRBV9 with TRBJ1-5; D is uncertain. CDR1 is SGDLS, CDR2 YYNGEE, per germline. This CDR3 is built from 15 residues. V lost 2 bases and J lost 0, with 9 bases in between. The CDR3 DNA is TGTGCCAGCAGCGTCAGTCCCGATAGCAATCAGCCCCAGCATTTT. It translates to CASSVSPDSNQPQHF.

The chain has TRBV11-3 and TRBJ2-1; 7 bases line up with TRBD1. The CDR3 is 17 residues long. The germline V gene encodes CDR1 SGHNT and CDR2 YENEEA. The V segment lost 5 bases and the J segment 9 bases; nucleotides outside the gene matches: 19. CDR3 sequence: CASSGHDRVGIVGEQFF. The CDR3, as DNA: TGTGCCAGCAGCGGCCACGACAGGGTGGGGATCGTGGGTGAGCAGTTCTTC.

The DNA for the CDR3 is TGTGCCAGCAGCTTGTGGCAGGATGGAAACACCATATATTTT. Protein product: CASSLWQDGNTIYF. The chain uses TRBV5-6 and TRBJ1-3; D call uncertain. Germline CDR1 SGHDT, CDR2 YYEEEE. V lost 1 base to trimming and J lost 3 bases, with 8 bases between them. This CDR3 is built from 14 residues.

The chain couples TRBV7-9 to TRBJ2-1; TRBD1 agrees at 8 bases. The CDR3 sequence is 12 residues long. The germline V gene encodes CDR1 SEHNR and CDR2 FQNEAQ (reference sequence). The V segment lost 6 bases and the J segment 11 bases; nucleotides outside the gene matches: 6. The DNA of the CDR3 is TGTGCCAGCAGTTCCGGACAGGGCCAGCAGTTCTTC. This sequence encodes CASSSGQGQQFF.

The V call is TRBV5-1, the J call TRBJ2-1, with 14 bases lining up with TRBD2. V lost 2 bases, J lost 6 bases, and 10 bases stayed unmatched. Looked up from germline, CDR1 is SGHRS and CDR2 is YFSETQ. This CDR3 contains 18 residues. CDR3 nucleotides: TGCGCCAGCAGCTTTGGACTAGCGGGGGGCCCGGGCACCAATGAGCAGTTCTTC. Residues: CASSFGLAGGPGTNEQFF. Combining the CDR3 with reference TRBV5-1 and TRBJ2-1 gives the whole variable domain KAGVTQTPRYLIKTRGQQVTLSCSPISGHRSVSWYQQTPGQGLQFLFEYFSETQRNKGNFPGRFSGRQFSNSRSEMNVSTLELGDSALYLCASSFGLAGGPGTNEQFFGPGTRLTVL.

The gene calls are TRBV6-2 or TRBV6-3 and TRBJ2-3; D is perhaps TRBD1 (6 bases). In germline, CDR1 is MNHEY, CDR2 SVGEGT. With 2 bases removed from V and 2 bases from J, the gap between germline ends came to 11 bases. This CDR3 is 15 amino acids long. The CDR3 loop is CASSYVGAFTDTQYF. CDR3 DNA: TGTGCCAGCAGTTACGTGGGGGCGTTCACAGATACGCAGTATTTT.

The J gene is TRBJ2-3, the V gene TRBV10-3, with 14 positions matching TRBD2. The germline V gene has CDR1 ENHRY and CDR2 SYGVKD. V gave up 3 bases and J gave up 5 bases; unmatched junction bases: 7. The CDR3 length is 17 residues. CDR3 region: CAISDPRLAGGQDTQYF. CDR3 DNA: TGTGCCATCAGTGACCCTCGACTAGCGGGGGGGCAAGATACGCAGTATTTT.

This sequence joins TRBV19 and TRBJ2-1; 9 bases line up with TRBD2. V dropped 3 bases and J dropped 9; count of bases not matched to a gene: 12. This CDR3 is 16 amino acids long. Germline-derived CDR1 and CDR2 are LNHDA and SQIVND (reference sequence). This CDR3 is CASSIVSGGISVEQFF. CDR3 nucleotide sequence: TGTGCCAGTAGTATTGTTAGCGGGGGCATTAGTGTTGAGCAGTTCTTC. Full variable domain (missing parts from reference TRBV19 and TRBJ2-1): DGGITQSPKYLFRKEGQNVTLSCEQNLNHDAMYWYRQDPGQGLRLIYYSQIVNDFQKGDIAEGYSVSREKKESFPLTVTSAQKNPTAFYLCASSIVSGGISVEQFFGPGTRLTVL.

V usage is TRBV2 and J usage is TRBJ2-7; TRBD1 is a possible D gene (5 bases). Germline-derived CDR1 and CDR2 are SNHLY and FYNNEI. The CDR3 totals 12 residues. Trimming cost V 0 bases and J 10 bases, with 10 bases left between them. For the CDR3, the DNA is TGTGCCAGCAGTGAAGCAGGGGTTGGCCAGTACTTC. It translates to CASSEAGVGQYF. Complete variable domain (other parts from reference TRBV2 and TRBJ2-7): EPEVTQTPSHQVTQMGQEVILRCVPISNHLYFYWYRQILGQKVEFLVSFYNNEISEKSEIFDDQFSVERPDGSNFTLKIRSTKLEDSAMYFCASSEAGVGQYFGPGTRLTVT.

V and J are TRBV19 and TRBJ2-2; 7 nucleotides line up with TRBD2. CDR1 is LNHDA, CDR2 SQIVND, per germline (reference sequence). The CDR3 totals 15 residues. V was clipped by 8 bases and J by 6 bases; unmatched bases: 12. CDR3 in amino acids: CASRQRGTEAGELFF. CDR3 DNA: TGTGCCAGTCGCCAGCGGGGTACTGAAGCCGGGGAGCTGTTTTTT.

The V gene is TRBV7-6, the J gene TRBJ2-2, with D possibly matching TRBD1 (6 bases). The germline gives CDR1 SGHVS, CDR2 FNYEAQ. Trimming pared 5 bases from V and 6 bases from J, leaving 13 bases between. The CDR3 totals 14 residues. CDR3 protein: CASSPQGPPGELFF. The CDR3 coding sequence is TGTGCCAGCAGCCCACAGGGACCGCCCGGGGAGCTGTTTTTT.